This T cell receptor beta chain was sequenced during a study of blood T cell repertoires in COVID-19. Background on the study: Nucleic acid was either cDNA or gDNA, and it came from T cells, B-cell-depleted T cells, or PBMCs.

There are 15 residues in the CDR3. The V gene lost 4 bases and the J gene lost 0 bases, with 14 bases spanning the gap. Germline V gene lookup returns CDR1 SGHRS and CDR2 YFSETQ. This clone was seen only once. Libraries were prepared by immunoSEQ multiplex PCR; TCRdb keeps only in-frame clonotypes and omits some of them. This sample has about 46,000 clones, with 75% to 90% found just once. Sequencing used peripheral blood. This receptor was taken from a man aged 55-75 years with active COVID-19. This chain connects TRBV5-1 to TRBJ2-7, with D possibly TRBD1 on 5 matching bases. The CDR3 reads CASSLRGGSSYEQYF. The CDR3 DNA sequence: TGCGCCAGCAGCCTTAGGGGCGGTAGCTCCTACGAGCAGTACTTC.